The present T cell receptor beta chain was sequenced within a study of blood T cell repertoires in COVID-19. Background on the study: From T cells, B-cell-depleted T cells, or PBMCs came the material, which was cDNA or gDNA.

The CDR3 sequence is 15 residues long. Trimming took 2 bases from V and 4 from J; bases not matched to a gene: 4. CDR1 KGHSH and CDR2 LQKENI come from the germline V gene. Clones were read by immunoSEQ multiplex PCR, and TCRdb kept only the in-frame ones, dropping some. Among around 300,000 clones listed, 85% to 90% were seen once. The table lists this clone with a count of one. The sample taken for sequencing was PBMCs or T cells enriched from blood (not recorded which). The chain recombines TRBV18 with TRBJ2-3; TRBD1 matches at 9 bases. This clonotype originated in a woman between 18 and 29 years old who had recovered from COVID-19. The CDR3 DNA reads TGTGCCAGCTCACCATCCGGGACAGGGCCAGATACGCAGTATTTT. Translation gives CASSPSGTGPDTQYF.